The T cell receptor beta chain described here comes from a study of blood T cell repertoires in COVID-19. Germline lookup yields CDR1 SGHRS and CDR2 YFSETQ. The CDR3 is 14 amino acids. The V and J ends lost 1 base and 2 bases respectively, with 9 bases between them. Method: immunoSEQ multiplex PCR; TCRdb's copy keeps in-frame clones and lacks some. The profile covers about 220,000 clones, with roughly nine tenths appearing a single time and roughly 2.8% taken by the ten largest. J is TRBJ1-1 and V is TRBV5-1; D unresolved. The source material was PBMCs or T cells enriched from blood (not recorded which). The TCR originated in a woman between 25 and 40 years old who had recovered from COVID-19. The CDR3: CASSLLLSNTEAFF. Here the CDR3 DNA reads TGCGCCAGCAGCTTGCTTTTATCTAACACTGAAGCTTTCTTT.